The next 4 T cell receptor beta chains were all read from a single sample in a study of cytomegalovirus exposure and HLA in healthy donors. This table comes from immunoSEQ multiplex PCR, and its TCRdb copy is limited to in-frame clones, with some not included. The data contain around 140,000 clones, over 90% of them singletons. Sequencing was done on a sample of PBMCs. These receptor sequences come from a man younger than 35 in good health and CMV-seropositive.

The chain uses TRBV27 and TRBJ2-7; TRBD2 might be the D (5 bases). The CDR3 consists of 13 residues. Between the trimmed V and J ends, which lost 2 bases and 5 bases, there was a span of 10 bases. CDR1 MNHEY and CDR2 SMNVEV come from the germline V gene (reference sequence). CDR3 region: CASSLEGPDEQYF. The CDR3 nucleotides are TGTGCCAGCAGTTTAGAGGGCCCGGACGAGCAGTACTTC.

The J gene is TRBJ1-2, the V gene TRBV2; TRBD1 matches at 9 bases. This CDR3 has 13 residues. After removal of 7 bases from V and 2 bases from J, the junction contained 2 bases not matched to a gene. The germline V gene has CDR1 SNHLY and CDR2 FYNNEI. The CDR3 is CASMGQGNYGYTF. For the CDR3, the DNA is TGTGCCAGCATGGGACAGGGAAACTATGGCTACACCTTC.

This rearrangement joins TRBV12-5 to TRBJ2-1; 11 nucleotides align to TRBD2. V shed 6 bases, J shed 5 bases, and the junction held 15 bases outside the gene matches. The V gene's germline CDR1 is LGHNT and CDR2 FRNRAP. This CDR3 has 18 residues. CDR3 sequence: CASGPTSGRGNGHNEQFF. In DNA form, the CDR3 reads TGTGCTAGTGGCCCTACTAGCGGGAGAGGTAATGGGCACAATGAGCAGTTCTTC.

V usage is TRBV2 and J usage is TRBJ2-5; weak D call: TRBD1 (6 bases). Germline V gene sequence: CDR1 SNHLY, CDR2 FYNNEI. Trimming took off 9 bases at V and 5 bases at J, with 31 bases between the two ends. CDR3 size: 18 residues. CDR3 sequence (DNA): TGTGCCAGTAGATCCGGGGACAAGGGTTGGAAACACCGGGAGACCCAGTACTTC. It is translated as CASRSGDKGWKHRETQYF.